These 22 T cell receptor beta chains were sequenced from one sample in a study of regulatory T cells in long-lasting Graves disease. The authors built TCR beta libraries using iRepertoire HTBI primers and Arm-PCR of CDR3 regions. TCRdb re-derived calls from the multiplex PCR reads in MiXCR, one entry per CDR3 protein. The sample yields 500,000 to 700,000 distinct CDR3 sequences, under 20% seen once. Sample time point: newly diagnosed GD, antithyroid drugs for less than 3 months. Extracted PBMC RNA gave rise to the TCR library. The data also belong to a second study, concerning T cells in Graves' hyperthyroidism and ophthalmopathy.

The sequenced sample was peripheral blood mononuclear cells (PBMCs), obtained at new diagnosis, from a patient treated with antithyroid drugs. These receptors originate from a woman in her twenties or thirties with Graves disease.

This clonotype was found a few times. The chain carries TRBV30 and TRBJ2-7; 7 bases fit TRBD1. Trimming removed 2 bases from V and 2 bases from J; junction bases left unmatched: 15. The CDR3 has 17 residues. CDR1 and CDR2 (germline): GTSNPN, SVGIG (reference sequence). CDR3 in DNA: TGTGCCTGGAGTCCAGACCGTACGACAGGGCGGCCCTACGAGCAGTACTTC. It encodes CAWSPDRTTGRPYEQYF.

The chain couples TRBV5-1 to TRBJ2-7; D gene ambiguous. The ends were cut back, 4 bases at V and 0 bases at J, with 11 bases in the middle. Germline V gene data show CDR1 as SGHRS and CDR2 as YFSETQ. The CDR3 length is 14 residues. The chain's CDR3 is CASSESWGSYEQYF. CDR3 nucleotide sequence: TGCGCCAGCAGCGAGAGCTGGGGCTCCTACGAGCAGTACTTC.

This clonotype has a count of ten or more. The rearrangement links TRBV12-3 or TRBV12-4 to TRBJ1-5; tentative D call: TRBD1 (6 bases). V shed 5 bases and J shed 1 base, with 9 bases lying between them. This CDR3 has 14 residues. Here the CDR3 reads CASSRQGSNQPQHF. DNA for the CDR3: TGTGCCAGCAGTCGTCAGGGGAGCAATCAGCCCCAGCATTTT.

This clonotype appeared many times. V is TRBV2 and J is TRBJ1-1, with TRBD1 matching 7 bases. This CDR3 contains 14 residues. Germline loops: CDR1 SNHLY, CDR2 FYNNEI. V was clipped by 6 bases and J by 0 bases; unmatched bases: 4. The CDR3: CASRSRGLNTEAFF. The CDR3, as DNA: TGTGCCAGCAGGTCGAGGGGGCTGAACACTGAAGCTTTCTTT.

This clonotype has only one observation. The V and J genes are TRBV5-5 and TRBJ2-6, with unresolved D. The ends were cut back, 4 bases at V and 0 bases at J, with 8 bases in the middle. The CDR3 is 15 amino acids. Germline-derived CDR1 and CDR2 are SGHKS and YYEKEE (reference sequence). In DNA, the CDR3 is TGTGCCAGCAGCGTGGGGTCCTCTGGGGCCAACGTCCTGACTTTC. It codes for CASSVGSSGANVLTF.

This rearrangement joins TRBV6-1 to TRBJ1-5; 7 bases are shared with TRBD1. CDR3 length: 14 residues. Trimming cost V 6 bases and J 5 bases; bases outside gene matches: 7. Germline-derived CDR1 and CDR2 are MNHNS and SASEGT. The CDR3 DNA reads TGTGCCAGCAGCCGGGGGCAGGGGGATCAGCCCCAGCATTTT. It is translated as CASSRGQGDQPQHF.

This clonotype was observed a few times. V usage is TRBV5-6 and J usage is TRBJ2-5, with D maybe TRBD2 (5 bases). Trimming shortened V by 2 bases and J by 4 bases, and 15 bases separated the two germline ends. Germline CDR1 SGHDT, CDR2 YYEEEE. The CDR3 consists of 15 residues. The CDR3 region has the DNA TGTGCCAGCAGCTTAGCAGTCGCACGGGGAGAGACCCAGTACTTC. Its protein product is CASSLAVARGETQYF.

This clonotype was seen many times. The rearrangement joins TRBV10-3 to TRBJ1-2; D call uncertain. Germline assignment: CDR1 ENHRY and CDR2 SYGVKD. The ends were cut back, 5 bases at V and 1 base at J, with 5 bases in the middle. The CDR3 spans 12 residues. Here the CDR3 reads CAISQINYGYTF. The CDR3 region has the DNA TGTGCCATCAGTCAGATTAACTATGGCTACACCTTC.

The gene calls are TRBV18 and TRBJ1-1; D remains ambiguous. This CDR3 has 13 amino acids. Germline V lookup: CDR1 KGHSH, CDR2 LQKENI. The V gene lost 2 bases and the J gene lost 5 bases, with 9 bases spanning the gap. The CDR3 region is CASSPLDQTEAFF. For the CDR3, the DNA is TGTGCCAGCTCACCATTAGATCAGACTGAAGCTTTCTTT.

This chain joins TRBV5-5 and TRBJ2-5; D remains ambiguous. Trimming removed 4 bases from V and 4 bases from J, with 14 bases in between. This CDR3 has 14 residues. Germline CDR1 and CDR2: SGHKS and YYEKEE (reference sequence). Written as DNA, the CDR3 is TGTGCCAGCAGCCCGAGGAGTGACGGAGAGACCCAGTACTTC. Translating gives CASSPRSDGETQYF.

This clonotype was seen more than once but under ten times. The chain links TRBV14 to TRBJ2-1, with D possibly matching TRBD1 (5 bases). The V and J ends lost 1 base and 6 bases respectively, with 7 bases between them. Germline CDR1 is SGHDN and CDR2 is FVKESK. The CDR3 is 13 residues long. In DNA, the CDR3 is TGTGCCAGCAGCCAAGGGACAAGCAATGAGCAGTTCTTC. Translation: CASSQGTSNEQFF. Combining the CDR3 with reference TRBV14 and TRBJ2-1 gives the whole variable domain EAGVTQFPSHSVIEKGQTVTLRCDPISGHDNLYWYRRVMGKEIKFLLHFVKESKQDESGMPNNRFLAERTGGTYSTLKVQPAELEDSGVYFCASSQGTSNEQFFGPGTRLTVL.

This clonotype was observed at least ten times. The rearrangement uses TRBV7-9 and TRBJ2-1, with 8 bases aligning to TRBD2. The CDR3 runs 15 residues. Looked up from germline, CDR1 is SEHNR and CDR2 is FQNEAQ (reference sequence). J was trimmed by 9 bases and V by 7 bases; bases with no gene match: 14. The DNA for the CDR3 is TGTGCCAGCACGTCGTTGCTAGCGGGTAGAGCTGAGCAGTTCTTC. The encoded protein is CASTSLLAGRAEQFF. Combining the CDR3 with reference TRBV7-9 and TRBJ2-1 gives the whole variable domain DTGVSQNPRHKITKRGQNVTFRCDPISEHNRLYWYRQTLGQGPEFLTYFQNEAQLEKSRLLSDRFSAERPKGSFSTLEIQRTEQGDSAMYLCASTSLLAGRAEQFFGPGTRLTVL.

This clonotype showed up many times. The J gene is TRBJ2-7, the V gene TRBV29-1; a weak D match, TRBD1 (7 bases). The ends were cut back, 2 bases at V and 3 bases at J, with 8 bases in the middle. Germline CDR1 and CDR2: SQVTM and ANQGSEA. The CDR3 runs to 12 residues. This chain's CDR3 is CSVEQGGYEQYF. CDR3 nucleotide sequence: TGCAGCGTTGAACAGGGGGGCTACGAGCAGTACTTC.

This clonotype was seen ten or more times. V is TRBV19 and J is TRBJ2-7; D unresolved. CDR3 length: 15 residues. Germline CDR1 and CDR2: LNHDA and SQIVND (reference sequence). Between the trimmed V and J ends, which lost 3 bases and 4 bases, there was a span of 16 bases. The CDR3 is CASSIRHHLTYEQYF. Written as DNA, the CDR3 is TGTGCCAGTAGTATTCGACACCACCTCACTTACGAGCAGTACTTC.

This clonotype appeared a few times. The chain couples TRBV19 to TRBJ1-1, with D possibly TRBD1 on 6 matching bases. V shed 3 bases and J shed 1 base, with 9 bases lying between them. Germline CDR1 LNHDA, CDR2 SQIVND (reference sequence). The CDR3 totals 14 residues. The CDR3 DNA follows: TGTGCCAGTAGTATCAACAGGGAGAACACTGAAGCTTTCTTT. It is translated as CASSINRENTEAFF.

This clonotype was detected ten times or more. This chain connects TRBV28 to TRBJ2-5, with a tentative D call TRBD2 (5 bases). The germline CDR1 and CDR2 sequences are MDHEN and SYDVKM. V was shortened by 1 base and J by 5 bases, with 8 bases between the two germline ends. This CDR3 comprises 13 residues. The CDR3 spells CASSLSGLETQYF. The CDR3 nucleotides are TGTGCCAGCAGTTTATCAGGACTCGAGACCCAGTACTTC.

This clonotype was counted only a few times. The chain combines TRBV15 with TRBJ2-7; D call uncertain. This CDR3 is 16 amino acids long. V shed 0 bases and J shed 0 bases, with 12 bases lying between them. The germline V gene has CDR1 LNHNV and CDR2 YYDKDF (reference sequence). This CDR3 is CATSRELAGSSYEQYF. The CDR3 DNA is TGTGCCACCAGCAGAGAGTTGGCAGGATCCTCCTACGAGCAGTACTTC.

The chain has TRBV18 and TRBJ2-5; 9 positions match TRBD1. The CDR3 totals 16 residues. V dropped 1 base and J dropped 1; count of bases not matched to a gene: 4. Germline CDR1 is KGHSH and CDR2 is LQKENI. The CDR3 nucleotides are TGTGCCAGCTCACCACTCCCACAGGGGGCCCAAGAGACCCAGTACTTC. Amino acids: CASSPLPQGAQETQYF. The variable domain in full, with the rest retrieved from reference TRBV18 and TRBJ2-5, is NAGVMQNPRHLVRRRGQEARLRCSPMKGHSHVYWYRQLPEEGLKFMVYLQKENIIDESGMPKERFSAEFPKEGPSILRIQQVVRGDSAAYFCASSPLPQGAQETQYFGPGTRLLVL.

In this sample, this clonotype turned up a few times. The chain combines TRBV18 with TRBJ2-5; D remains unclear. The CDR3 contains 15 residues. The germline V gene encodes CDR1 KGHSH and CDR2 LQKENI. V lost 6 bases and J 5 bases, leaving 19 bases between the germline ends. The CDR3 sequence is CASSRLPGAWETQYF. The CDR3 DNA follows: TGTGCCAGCTCGAGGCTCCCGGGTGCGTGGGAGACCCAGTACTTC.

Only a few counts were recorded for this clonotype. This rearrangement joins TRBV19 to TRBJ2-7; TRBD2 is a possible D gene (5 bases). The germline V gene has CDR1 LNHDA and CDR2 SQIVND (reference sequence). Deletions cut 4 bases from V and 8 bases from J, with 18 bases between. This CDR3 region has 14 residues. This CDR3 reads CASSKEDTLLQQYF. The DNA of the CDR3 is TGTGCCAGTAGTAAGGAGGATACCCTTCTACAGCAGTACTTC. The variable domain in full, with the rest retrieved from reference TRBV19 and TRBJ2-7, is DGGITQSPKYLFRKEGQNVTLSCEQNLNHDAMYWYRQDPGQGLRLIYYSQIVNDFQKGDIAEGYSVSREKKESFPLTVTSAQKNPTAFYLCASSKEDTLLQQYFGPGTRLTVT.

Many counts were recorded for this clonotype. The chain employs TRBV10-2 and TRBJ2-5, with D unclear. Germline CDR1 is WSHSY and CDR2 is SAAADI. The V gene lost 0 bases and the J gene lost 5 bases, with 13 bases spanning the gap. The CDR3 totals 15 residues. The CDR3 spells CASSESGGSYETQYF. CDR3 DNA sequence: TGCGCCAGCAGTGAGTCGGGCGGCAGTTACGAGACCCAGTACTTC.

The V gene is TRBV11-3, the J gene TRBJ2-1; tentative D call: TRBD2 (6 bases). CDR1 is SGHNT, CDR2 YENEEA, per germline. The CDR3 is 13 amino acids. V shed 2 bases and J shed 13 bases, with 15 bases lying between them. CDR3 loop: CASSLRDSPQQFF. CDR3 DNA sequence: TGTGCCAGCAGCTTACGGGACTCGCCGCAACAGTTCTTC.